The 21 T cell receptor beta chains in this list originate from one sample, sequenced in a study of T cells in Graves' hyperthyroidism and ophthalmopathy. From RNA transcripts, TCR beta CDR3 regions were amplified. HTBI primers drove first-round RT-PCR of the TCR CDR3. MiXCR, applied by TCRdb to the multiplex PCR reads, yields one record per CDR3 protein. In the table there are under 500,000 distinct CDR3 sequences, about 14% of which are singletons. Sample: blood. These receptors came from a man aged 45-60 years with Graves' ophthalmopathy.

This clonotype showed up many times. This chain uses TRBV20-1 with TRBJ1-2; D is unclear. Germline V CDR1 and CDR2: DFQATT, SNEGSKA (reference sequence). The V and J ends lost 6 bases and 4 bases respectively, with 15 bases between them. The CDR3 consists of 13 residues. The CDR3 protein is CSASLPGPYGYTF. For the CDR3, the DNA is TGCAGTGCCTCACTCCCGGGCCCCTATGGCTACACCTTC.

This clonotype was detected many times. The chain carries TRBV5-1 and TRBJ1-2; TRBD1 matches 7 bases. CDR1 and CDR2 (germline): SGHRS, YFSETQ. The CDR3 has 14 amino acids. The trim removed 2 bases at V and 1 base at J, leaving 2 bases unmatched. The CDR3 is CASSFPGGNYGYTF. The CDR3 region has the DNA TGCGCCAGCAGCTTCCCAGGGGGTAACTATGGCTACACCTTC.

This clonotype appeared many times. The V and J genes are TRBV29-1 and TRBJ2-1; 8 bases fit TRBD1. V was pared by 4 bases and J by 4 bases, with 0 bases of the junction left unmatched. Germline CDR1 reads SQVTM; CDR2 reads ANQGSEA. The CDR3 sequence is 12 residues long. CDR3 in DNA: TGCAGCGTTGGGACAGGGTACAATGAGCAGTTCTTC. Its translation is CSVGTGYNEQFF.

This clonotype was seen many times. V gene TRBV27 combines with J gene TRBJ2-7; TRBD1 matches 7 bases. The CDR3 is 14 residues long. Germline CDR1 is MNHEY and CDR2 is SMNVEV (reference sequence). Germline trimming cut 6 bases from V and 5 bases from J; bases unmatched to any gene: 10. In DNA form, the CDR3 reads TGTGCCAGCAGCCGACAGGGTTCTTACGACGAGCAGTACTTC. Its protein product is CASSRQGSYDEQYF.

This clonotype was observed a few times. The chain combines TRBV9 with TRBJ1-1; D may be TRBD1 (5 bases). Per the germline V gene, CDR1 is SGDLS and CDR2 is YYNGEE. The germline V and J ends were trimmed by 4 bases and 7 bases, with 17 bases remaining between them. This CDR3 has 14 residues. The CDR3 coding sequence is TGTGCCAGCAGCCCCTCGACGGGGCGGGTTGAAGCTTTCTTT. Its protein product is CASSPSTGRVEAFF. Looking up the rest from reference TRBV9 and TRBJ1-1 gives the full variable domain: DSGVTQTPKHLITATGQRVTLRCSPRSGDLSVYWYQQSLDQGLQFLIQYYNGEERAKGNILERFSAQQFPDLHSELNLSSLELGDSALYFCASSPSTGRVEAFFGQGTRLTVV.

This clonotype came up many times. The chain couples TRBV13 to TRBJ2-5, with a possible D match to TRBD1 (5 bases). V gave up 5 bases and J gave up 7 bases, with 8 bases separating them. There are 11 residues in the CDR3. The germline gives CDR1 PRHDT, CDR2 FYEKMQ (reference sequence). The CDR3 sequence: CASSNQGTQYF. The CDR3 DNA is TGTGCCAGCAGCAATCAGGGGACCCAGTACTTC. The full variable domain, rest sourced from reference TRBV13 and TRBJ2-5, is AAGVIQSPRHLIKEKRETATLKCYPIPRHDTVYWYQQGPGQDPQFLISFYEKMQSDKGSIPDRFSAQQFSDYHSELNMSSLELGDSALYFCASSNQGTQYFGPGTRLLVL.

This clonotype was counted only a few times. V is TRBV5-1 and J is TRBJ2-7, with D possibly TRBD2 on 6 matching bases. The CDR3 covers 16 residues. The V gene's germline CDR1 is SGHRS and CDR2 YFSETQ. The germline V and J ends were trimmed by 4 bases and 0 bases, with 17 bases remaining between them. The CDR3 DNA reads TGCGCCAGCAGCCCGGGTAGGACTACGAGCTCCTACGAGCAGTACTTC. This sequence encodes CASSPGRTTSSYEQYF.

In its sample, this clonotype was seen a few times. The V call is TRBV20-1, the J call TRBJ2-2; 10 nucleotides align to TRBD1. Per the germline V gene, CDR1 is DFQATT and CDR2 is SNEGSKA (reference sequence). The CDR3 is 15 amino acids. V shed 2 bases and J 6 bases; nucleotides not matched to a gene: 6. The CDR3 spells CSARRGTGAPGELFF. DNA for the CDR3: TGCAGTGCTAGACGAGGGACAGGGGCCCCCGGGGAGCTGTTTTTT.

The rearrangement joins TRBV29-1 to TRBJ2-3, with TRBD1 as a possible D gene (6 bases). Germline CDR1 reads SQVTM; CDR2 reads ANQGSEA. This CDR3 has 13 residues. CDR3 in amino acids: CIASGASTDTQYF. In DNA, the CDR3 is TGCATCGCCTCAGGGGCGAGCACAGATACGCAGTATTTT.

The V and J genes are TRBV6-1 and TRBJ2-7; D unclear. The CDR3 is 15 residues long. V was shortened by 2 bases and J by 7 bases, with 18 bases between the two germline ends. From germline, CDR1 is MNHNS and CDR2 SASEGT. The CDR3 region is CASSENGSPTREQYF. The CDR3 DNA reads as TGTGCCAGCAGTGAAAACGGCAGTCCTACGAGGGAGCAGTACTTC.

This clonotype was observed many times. CDR3 bases: TGTGCCAGCAGCCAAGATAGGGAATTGGGAGGCTACACCTTC. Encoded protein: CASSQDRELGGYTF. V is TRBV14 and J is TRBJ1-2; no clear D gene. CDR1 is SGHDN and CDR2 is FVKESK in the germline V gene. The CDR3 consists of 14 residues. Trimming took 0 bases from V and 8 from J, leaving 13 bases between them.

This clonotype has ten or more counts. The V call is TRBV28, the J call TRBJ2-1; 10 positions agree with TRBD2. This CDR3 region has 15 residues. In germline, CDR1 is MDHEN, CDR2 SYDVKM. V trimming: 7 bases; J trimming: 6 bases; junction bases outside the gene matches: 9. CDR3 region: CASKESGLASNEQFF. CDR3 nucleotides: TGTGCCAGCAAAGAATCGGGACTAGCGAGCAATGAGCAGTTCTTC.

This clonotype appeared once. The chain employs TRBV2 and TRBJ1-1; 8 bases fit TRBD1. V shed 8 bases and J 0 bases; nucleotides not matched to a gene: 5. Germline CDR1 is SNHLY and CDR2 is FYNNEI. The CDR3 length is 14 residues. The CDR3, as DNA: TGTGCCAGCCCCTGGGACAGGCTGAACACTGAAGCTTTCTTT. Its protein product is CASPWDRLNTEAFF.

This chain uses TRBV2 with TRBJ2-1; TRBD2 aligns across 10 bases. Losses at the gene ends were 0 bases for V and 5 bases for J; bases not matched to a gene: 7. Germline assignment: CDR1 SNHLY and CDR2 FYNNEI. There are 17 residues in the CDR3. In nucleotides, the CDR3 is TGTGCCAGCAGTGAAGCGCAGGGACTAGCGTATAACAATGAGCAGTTCTTC. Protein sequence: CASSEAQGLAYNNEQFF.

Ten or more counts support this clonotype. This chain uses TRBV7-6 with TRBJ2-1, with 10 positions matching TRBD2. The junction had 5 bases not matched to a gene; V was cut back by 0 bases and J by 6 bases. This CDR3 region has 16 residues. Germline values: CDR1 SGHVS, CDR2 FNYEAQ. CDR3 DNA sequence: TGTGCCAGCAGCTTAGCGTCACTAGCGGGAACCAATGAGCAGTTCTTC. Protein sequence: CASSLASLAGTNEQFF.

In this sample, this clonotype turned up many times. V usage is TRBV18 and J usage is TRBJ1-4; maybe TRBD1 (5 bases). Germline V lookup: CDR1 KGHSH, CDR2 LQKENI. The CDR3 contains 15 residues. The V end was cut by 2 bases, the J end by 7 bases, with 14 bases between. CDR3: CASSPRQAGGEKLFF. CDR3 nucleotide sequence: TGTGCCAGCTCACCAAGGCAAGCTGGGGGTGAAAAACTGTTTTTT. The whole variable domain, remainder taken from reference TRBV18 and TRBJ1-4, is NAGVMQNPRHLVRRRGQEARLRCSPMKGHSHVYWYRQLPEEGLKFMVYLQKENIIDESGMPKERFSAEFPKEGPSILRIQQVVRGDSAAYFCASSPRQAGGEKLFFGSGTQLSVL.

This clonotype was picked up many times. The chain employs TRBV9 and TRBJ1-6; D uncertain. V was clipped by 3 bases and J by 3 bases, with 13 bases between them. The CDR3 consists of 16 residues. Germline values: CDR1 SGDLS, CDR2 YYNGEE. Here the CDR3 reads CASSDGSPHYNSPLHF. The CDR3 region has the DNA TGTGCCAGCAGCGATGGTAGTCCCCACTATAATTCACCCCTCCACTTT.

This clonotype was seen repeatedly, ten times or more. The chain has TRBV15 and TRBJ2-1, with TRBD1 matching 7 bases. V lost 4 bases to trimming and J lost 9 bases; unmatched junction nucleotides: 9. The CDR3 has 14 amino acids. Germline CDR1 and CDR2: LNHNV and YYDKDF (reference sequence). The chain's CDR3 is CATSTGTGATEQFF. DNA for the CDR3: TGTGCCACCAGCACCGGAACAGGGGCCACTGAGCAGTTCTTC.

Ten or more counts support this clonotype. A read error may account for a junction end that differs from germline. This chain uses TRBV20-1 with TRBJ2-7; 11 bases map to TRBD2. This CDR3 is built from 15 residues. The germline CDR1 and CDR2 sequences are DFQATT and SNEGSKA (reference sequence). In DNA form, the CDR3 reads TGCAGTCCTAGCGGTTCTAGCGGGGGGCCCTACGAGCAGTACTTC. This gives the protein CSPSGSSGGPYEQYF.

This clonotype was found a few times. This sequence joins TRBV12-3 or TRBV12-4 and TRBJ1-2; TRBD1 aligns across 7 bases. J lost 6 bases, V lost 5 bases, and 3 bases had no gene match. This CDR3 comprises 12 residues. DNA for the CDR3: TGTGCCAGCAGTGTTACAGGGGATGGCTACACCTTC. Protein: CASSVTGDGYTF.

The CDR3 DNA is TGTGCCAGCAGTGAACCCGCAGGGTCTTCTGCTTTCTTT. Protein: CASSEPAGSSAFF. The rearrangement links TRBV25-1 to TRBJ1-1; TRBD1 might be the D (5 bases). Trimming left V 2 bases short and J 11 bases short, with 15 bases between. CDR3 length equals 13 residues. The germline gives CDR1 MGHDK, CDR2 SYGVNS.